One and the same sample provided the 18 T cell receptor beta chains below, sequenced in a study of OX40 agonist ivuxolimab in advanced cancers. Receptors were amplified or captured by the immunoSEQ multiplex PCR assay. TCRdb mirrors the immuneACCESS table, restricted to in-frame sequences. Some clones are absent from its copies; in checked studies, under half trace to an unresolved V gene, and the reason for the others is unknown. This sample has 72,000 or so clones in its table, and under 90% of those were observed once. Approximately 0.44% of the sample is taken by the ten largest. This specimen consisted of CD4+ or CD8+ T cells sorted from blood, obtained in a trial of the OX40 agonist ivuxolimab. The receptor source for this set is an adult with an advanced solid tumor such as melanoma, head and neck, liver or kidney cancer.

The chain joins TRBV6-1 to TRBJ2-7, with D perhaps matching TRBD1 (5 bases). V dropped 5 bases and J dropped 4 bases, with 12 bases sitting between them. Germline CDR1 is MNHNS and CDR2 is SASEGT. The CDR3 loop spans 13 amino acids. CDR3 amino acids: CASSLTGVYEQYV. The DNA for the CDR3 is TGTGCCAGCAGTTTAACAGGAGTGTACGAGCAGTACGTC.

The gene calls are TRBV2 and TRBJ1-1, with TRBD1 as a possible D gene (6 bases). V shed 7 bases and J shed 1 base, with 13 bases lying between them. This CDR3 has 14 residues. The V gene's germline CDR1 is SNHLY and CDR2 FYNNEI. This CDR3 reads CASTVPGQNTEAFF. The CDR3 bases are TGTGCCAGCACCGTCCCGGGACAGAACACTGAAGCTTTCTTT. The full variable domain, completed using reference TRBV2 and TRBJ1-1, is EPEVTQTPSHQVTQMGQEVILRCVPISNHLYFYWYRQILGQKVEFLVSFYNNEISEKSEIFDDQFSVERPDGSNFTLKIRSTKLEDSAMYFCASTVPGQNTEAFFGQGTRLTVV.

The rearrangement joins TRBV18 to TRBJ2-1, with D unresolved. V was cut by 3 bases and J by 5 bases, with 8 bases left in between. The CDR3 sequence is 13 residues long. Germline CDR1 is KGHSH and CDR2 is LQKENI. CDR3 region: CASSPKSHNEQFF. The DNA of the CDR3 is TGTGCCAGCTCACCCAAGTCCCACAATGAGCAGTTCTTC.

This chain uses TRBV28 with TRBJ2-3, with 9 bases fitting TRBD1. With V trimmed by 1 base and J by 6 bases, 5 bases remained unmatched. The CDR3 is made up of 15 amino acids. CDR1 is MDHEN and CDR2 is SYDVKM in the germline V gene. This chain's CDR3 is CASSLYDRGADTQYF. Written as DNA, the CDR3 is TGTGCCAGCAGTTTATATGACAGGGGGGCCGATACGCAGTATTTT.

The chain employs TRBV7-9 and TRBJ2-2, with D perhaps being TRBD1 or TRBD2 (5 bases each). CDR1 is SEHNR, CDR2 FQNEAQ, per germline (reference sequence). The CDR3 length is 13 residues. The CDR3 is CASGTAGTGELFF. The DNA for the CDR3 is TGTGCTTCCGGGACCGCAGGAACCGGGGAGCTGTTTTTT.

This clone turned up a few times. The chain couples TRBV28 to TRBJ1-1; D not resolved. Germline V lookup: CDR1 MDHEN, CDR2 SYDVKM. The CDR3 runs to 11 residues. Trimming took off 8 bases at V and 1 base at J, with 5 bases between the two ends. The CDR3 is CASLRNTEAFF. The CDR3 DNA reads as TGTGCCAGCTTGAGGAACACTGAAGCTTTCTTT. Full variable domain (missing parts from reference TRBV28 and TRBJ1-1): DVKVTQSSRYLVKRTGEKVFLECVQDMDHENMFWYRQDPGLGLRLIYFSYDVKMKEKGDIPEGYSVSREKKERFSLILESASTNQTSMYLCASLRNTEAFFGQGTRLTVV.

The chain employs TRBV7-2 and TRBJ1-6; D might be TRBD1 (5 bases). Trimming pared 5 bases from V and 7 bases from J, leaving 15 bases between. Germline V gene data show CDR1 as SGHTA and CDR2 as FQGNSA. CDR3 length equals 15 residues. CDR3 sequence reads: CASSDGFGTNSPLHF. The CDR3 bases are TGTGCCAGCAGCGACGGGTTCGGGACCAATTCACCCCTCCACTTT.

The chain uses TRBV19 and TRBJ2-1, with 8 bases aligning to TRBD2. V trimming: 6 bases; J trimming: 2 bases; junction bases outside the gene matches: 0. CDR1 is LNHDA and CDR2 is SQIVND in the germline V gene (reference sequence). CDR3 length: 13 amino acids. The CDR3 DNA follows: TGTGCCAGTAGCGGGAGGGCCTACAATGAGCAGTTCTTC. Protein: CASSGRAYNEQFF.

The V gene is TRBV30, the J gene TRBJ2-4, with D perhaps matching TRBD2 (5 bases). The germline V and J ends were trimmed by 7 bases and 0 bases, with 22 bases remaining between them. Germline loops: CDR1 GTSNPN, CDR2 SVGIG (reference sequence). This CDR3 contains 17 residues. The CDR3 spells CASGVLAGRLAKNIQYF. CDR3 sequence (DNA): TGTGCCTCTGGAGTATTGGCGGGTAGACTAGCCAAAAACATTCAGTACTTC.

The rearrangement uses TRBV7-9 and TRBJ1-3; no clear D gene. CDR3 size: 16 residues. The germline V and J ends were trimmed by 5 bases and 0 bases, with 14 bases remaining between them. Germline loops: CDR1 SEHNR, CDR2 FQNEAQ (reference sequence). CDR3 region: CASSPTDGISGNTIYF. The CDR3 nucleotides read TGTGCCAGCAGCCCGACGGACGGCATCTCTGGAAACACCATATATTTT.

The chain combines TRBV7-6 with TRBJ2-1, with D unclear. V lost 6 bases and J lost 5, with 5 bases in between. The CDR3 covers 11 residues. CDR1 and CDR2 (germline): SGHVS, FNYEAQ. The CDR3 is CASSINNEQFF. The DNA for the CDR3 is TGTGCCAGCAGTATCAACAATGAGCAGTTCTTC.

V gene TRBV11-1 combines with J gene TRBJ2-7, with D tentatively TRBD2 (6 bases). V was trimmed by 1 base and J by 2 bases, leaving 12 bases between them. The CDR3 spans 15 residues. The germline gives CDR1 SGHAT, CDR2 FQDESV (reference sequence). The CDR3 coding sequence is TGTGCCAGCAGCTTAGAAAGCGGGCGTACCTACGAGCAGTACTTC. Amino acids: CASSLESGRTYEQYF.

J is TRBJ2-6 and V is TRBV19, with 11 bases fitting TRBD2. V lost 3 bases and J lost 10; bases outside the gene matches: 2. The CDR3 loop spans 14 amino acids. CDR1 is LNHDA, CDR2 SQIVND, per germline (reference sequence). CDR3 sequence reads: CASSIRTSGNVLTF. CDR3 sequence (DNA): TGTGCCAGTAGTATTCGGACTAGCGGGAACGTCCTGACTTTC.

The chain employs TRBV4-3 and TRBJ2-1; D might be TRBD1 (6 bases). Trimming pared 0 bases from V and 4 bases from J, leaving 7 bases between. This CDR3 spans 14 amino acids. CDR1 and CDR2 (germline): LGHNA, YSLEER. CDR3 DNA: TGCGCCAGCAGCCAAGAACAGGGATACAATGAGCAGTTCTTC. It encodes CASSQEQGYNEQFF.

The chain has TRBV6-5 and TRBJ1-4; no clear D gene. Germline values: CDR1 MNHEY, CDR2 SVGAGI. This CDR3 has 13 residues. V lost 1 base and J lost 5, with 5 bases in between. CDR3 sequence reads: CASSYYLNEKLFF. CDR3 nucleotides: TGTGCCAGCAGTTACTACTTAAATGAAAAACTGTTTTTT.

This rearrangement joins TRBV5-1 to TRBJ1-5; possible D gene TRBD1, 5 bases. The CDR3 is 15 residues long. V lost 0 bases and J lost 4, with 11 bases in between. CDR1 and CDR2 from the germline V gene are SGHRS and YFSETQ. CDR3: CASSLDVGRNQPQHF. The CDR3 DNA reads TGCGCCAGCAGCTTGGACGTGGGGCGAAATCAGCCCCAGCATTTT.

This sequence joins TRBV18 and TRBJ1-1, with a possible D match to TRBD1 (6 bases). Trimming removed 5 bases at V and 5 bases at J, with 15 bases between. The CDR3 extends over 14 amino acids. Germline CDR1 is KGHSH and CDR2 is LQKENI. This CDR3 reads CASSDLGQGTEAFF. The CDR3 bases are TGTGCCAGCTCAGACTTGGGGCAGGGGACTGAAGCTTTCTTT.

The rearrangement joins TRBV28 to TRBJ1-3; D unclear. From germline, CDR1 is MDHEN and CDR2 SYDVKM. The CDR3 contains 14 residues. V was pared by 8 bases and J by 2 bases, with 13 bases between. The CDR3 sequence: CASLTSRTGNTIYF. The CDR3 bases are TGTGCCAGCCTTACCAGCCGTACTGGAAACACCATATATTTT.